This T cell receptor (beta chain) was identified in a study of a mutant IDH1 vaccine in newly diagnosed glioma. In the study overall: The start of vaccination came 4-6 weeks after radiotherapy alone, or with temozolomide cycles. Treated patients comprised around 60% males and approximately 38% females, mean age approximately 38 years.

Comment on this clone: No antigen is known for it.

Repertoires were generated with immunoSEQ multiplex PCR, while TCRdb's copy carries only in-frame clones and drops some. Among some 29,000 clones listed, 65% to 85% were seen once. As to time point: week 35, safety follow-up. The content of each vaccine dose was 300 ug of mutant IDH1 20-mer peptide, and topical imiquimod accompanied it. Patients underwent eight vaccinations, which took place in weeks 1, 3, 5, 7, 11, 15, 19 and 23. New WHO grade 3 or 4 astrocytomas that were IDH1-mutant and ATRX-lost had been found in donors. The TCR was taken from a woman in her 30s with glioma. Some clones in this sample may be carry-over from other donors' samples. The source material was PBMCs, sampled from a glioma patient whose treatment included an IDH1 peptide vaccine.

The CDR3 region has the DNA TGTGCCATCAGTGAGCCCTTGATCAAACGAGACCAAATCCCAGATACGCAGTATTTT. This translates into CAISEPLIKRDQIPDTQYF. The J gene is TRBJ2-3, the V gene TRBV10-3; D gene uncertain. The CDR3 consists of 19 residues. Trimming shortened V by 2 bases and J by 4 bases, and 25 bases separated the two germline ends. Germline CDR1 and CDR2: ENHRY and SYGVKD.